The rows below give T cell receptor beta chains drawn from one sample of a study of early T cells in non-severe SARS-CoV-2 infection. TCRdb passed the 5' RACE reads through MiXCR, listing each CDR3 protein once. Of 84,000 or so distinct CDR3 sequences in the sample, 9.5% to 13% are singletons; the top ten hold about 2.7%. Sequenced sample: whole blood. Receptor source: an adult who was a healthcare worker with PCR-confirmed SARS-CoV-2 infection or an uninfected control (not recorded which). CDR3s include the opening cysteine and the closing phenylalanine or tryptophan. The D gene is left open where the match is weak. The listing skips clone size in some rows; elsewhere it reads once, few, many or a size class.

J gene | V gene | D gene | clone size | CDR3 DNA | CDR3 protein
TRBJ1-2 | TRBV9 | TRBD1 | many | TGTGCCAGCAGCGTAGCAACAGGGGGCAACTATGGCTACACCTTC | CASSVATGGNYGYTF
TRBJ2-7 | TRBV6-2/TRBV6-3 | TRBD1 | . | TGTGCCAGCAGTTATCGCGTACCCGGGACAGGGGGTCGCGAGCAGTACTTC | CASSYRVPGTGGREQYF
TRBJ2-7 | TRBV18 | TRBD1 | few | TGTGCCAGCTCACCACGGGAGGGACAGGGGGCGGACGAGCAGTACTTC | CASSPREGQGADEQYF
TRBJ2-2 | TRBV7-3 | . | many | TGTGCCAGCAGCCAATCCCCGGGGCTCACCGGGGAGCTGTTTTTT | CASSQSPGLTGELFF
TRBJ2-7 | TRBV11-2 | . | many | TGTGCCAGCAGCTTTCAGGTCCCAGGTGGATCCTACGAGCAGTACTTC | CASSFQVPGGSYEQYF
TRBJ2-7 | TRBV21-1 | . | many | TGTGCCAGCAGCAAAGGCCCTTCCTACGAGCAGTACTTC | CASSKGPSYEQYF
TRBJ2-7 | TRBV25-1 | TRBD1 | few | TGTGCCAGCAGGGAGGACAGGGGTTCCTACGAGCAGTACTTC | CASREDRGSYEQYF
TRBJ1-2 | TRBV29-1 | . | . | TGCAGCGTTGCACAGGACTATGGCTACACCTTC | CSVAQDYGYTF
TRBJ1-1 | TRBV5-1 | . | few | TGCGCCAGCAGCAGCGTTGTGAACACTGAAGCTTTCTTT | CASSSVVNTEAFF
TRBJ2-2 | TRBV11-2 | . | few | TGTGCCAGCAGTCCGGGATTGGGCCGAACCGGGGAGCTGTTTTTT | CASSPGLGRTGELFF
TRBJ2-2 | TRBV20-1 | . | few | TGCAGTGGGGGGCGCGGCACCGGGGAGCTGTTTTTT | CSGGRGTGELFF
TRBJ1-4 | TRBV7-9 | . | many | TGTGCCAGCAGCCGGGATAGACCGAACGAAAAACTGTTTTTT | CASSRDRPNEKLFF
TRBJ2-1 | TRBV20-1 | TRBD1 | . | TGCAGTGCAGGACGGGGACAGCAAAATGAGCAGTTCTTC | CSAGRGQQNEQFF
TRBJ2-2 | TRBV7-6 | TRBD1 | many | TGTGCCAGCAGCTCAATTCCGCAGGGGGCGCTAACCGGGGAGCTGTTTTTT | CASSSIPQGALTGELFF
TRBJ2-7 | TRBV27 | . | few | TGTGCCAGCAGTTCCGCCTCGACAGTTTCCTACGAGCAGTACTTC | CASSSASTVSYEQYF
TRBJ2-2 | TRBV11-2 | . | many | TGTGCCAGCAGCTTAGAGGGAATGGGCGGAACCGGGGAGCTGTTTTTT | CASSLEGMGGTGELFF
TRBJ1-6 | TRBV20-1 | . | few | TGCAGTGCTAGAACCCGGGCCGAGTATAATTCACCCCTCCACTTT | CSARTRAEYNSPLHF
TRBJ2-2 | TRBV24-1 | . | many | TGTGCCACCAGTGATTTATCCGGGGCGAACACCGGGGAGCTGTTTTTT | CATSDLSGANTGELFF
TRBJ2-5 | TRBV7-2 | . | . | TGTGCCAGCAGCTTACGCTCGGCGGAGACCCAGTACTTC | CASSLRSAETQYF
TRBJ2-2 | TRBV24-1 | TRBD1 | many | TGTGCCACCAGTGGGGTAACAGGGGGCTCGGCCGGGGAGCTGTTTTTT | CATSGVTGGSAGELFF
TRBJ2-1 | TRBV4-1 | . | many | TGCGCCAGCAGCCAGAACCAAGGACAGAGCTCCTACAATGAGCAGTTCTTC | CASSQNQGQSSYNEQFF
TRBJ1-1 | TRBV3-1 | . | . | TGTGCCAGCAGCCAACGGCGCCGCTCCCTAGAAGCTTTCTTT | CASSQRRRSLEAFF